The rows below give T cell receptor beta chains drawn from one sample of a study of cytomegalovirus exposure and HLA in healthy donors. Produced via immunoSEQ multiplex PCR; TCRdb's table is partial and in-frame only. The repertoire holds about 99,000 clones, more than 75% seen once, with approximately 1.9% in the top ten. The sample was PBMCs. The receptor set was obtained from a woman between 40 and 50 years old in good health and CMV-seronegative. Each CDR3 is given with its conserved first and last residue.

j_call: TRBJ1-5; v_call: TRBV19; cdr3_length: 12; cdr3_aa: CATLEGGQPQHF
j_call: TRBJ2-1; v_call: TRBV7-2; cdr3_length: 13; cdr3_aa: CASWIPGTGEQFF
j_call: TRBJ2-3; v_call: TRBV5-1; cdr3_length: 13; cdr3_aa: CASSLGTMDTQYF
j_call: TRBJ1-1; v_call: TRBV7-9; cdr3_length: 13; cdr3_aa: CASSPAEDTEAFF
j_call: -; v_call: TRBV11-2; cdr3_length: 14; cdr3_aa: CASSVRDSIYEQYF
j_call: TRBJ2-7; v_call: TRBV7-2; cdr3_length: 14; cdr3_aa: CASSLSPSSYEQYF
j_call: TRBJ2-7; v_call: TRBV29-1; cdr3_length: 14; cdr3_aa: CSAAPGTGAYEQYF
j_call: TRBJ2-3; v_call: TRBV7-3; cdr3_length: 15; cdr3_aa: CASSSGTGVADTQYF
j_call: TRBJ1-2; v_call: TRBV27; cdr3_length: 14; cdr3_aa: CASSSWTDNYGYTF
j_call: TRBJ1-5; v_call: TRBV16; cdr3_length: 16; cdr3_aa: CASSQRGRDSNQPQHF
j_call: TRBJ1-2; v_call: TRBV18; cdr3_length: 12; cdr3_aa: CASSPTDLGHTF
j_call: TRBJ2-7; v_call: TRBV4-3; cdr3_length: 15; cdr3_aa: CASSQDTGGLYEQYF
j_call: TRBJ1-2; v_call: TRBV28; cdr3_length: 15; cdr3_aa: CASSPPGQGIYGYTF
j_call: TRBJ1-2; v_call: TRBV11-3; cdr3_length: 18; cdr3_aa: CASSPSIGQARTNYGYTF
j_call: TRBJ1-1; v_call: TRBV28; cdr3_length: 14; cdr3_aa: CASSPGTVNTEAFF
j_call: TRBJ2-1; v_call: TRBV6-7; cdr3_length: 17; cdr3_aa: CASSYNHCLRPYNEQFF
j_call: TRBJ1-1; v_call: TRBV28; cdr3_length: 14; cdr3_aa: CASTQGRPNTEAFF
j_call: TRBJ1-1; v_call: TRBV29-1; cdr3_length: 13; cdr3_aa: CSVTALRRAEAFF
j_call: TRBJ2-2; v_call: TRBV15; cdr3_length: 18; cdr3_aa: CATSIESMAVGPTGELFF
j_call: TRBJ2-4; v_call: TRBV7-9; cdr3_length: 16; cdr3_aa: CASSLTGYLPKNIQYF
j_call: TRBJ2-7; v_call: TRBV28; cdr3_length: 14; cdr3_aa: CASSILRGTYEQYF
j_call: TRBJ2-1; v_call: TRBV5-1; cdr3_length: 16; cdr3_aa: CASSRGLSARTNEQFF
j_call: TRBJ1-2; v_call: TRBV2; cdr3_length: 14; cdr3_aa: CANTKSSGRDSYTF
j_call: TRBJ1-2; v_call: TRBV5-1; cdr3_length: 15; cdr3_aa: CASSARPTGLDGYTF
j_call: TRBJ1-5; v_call: TRBV5-5; cdr3_length: 14; cdr3_aa: CASSLERADQPQHF
j_call: TRBJ1-2; v_call: TRBV30; cdr3_length: 15; cdr3_aa: CAWSNQAGARNGYTF
j_call: TRBJ1-1; v_call: TRBV28; cdr3_length: 13; cdr3_aa: CASLTTGATEAFF
j_call: TRBJ1-4; v_call: TRBV7-9; cdr3_length: 15; cdr3_aa: CASSPRQGISEKLFF
j_call: TRBJ2-7; v_call: TRBV7-2; cdr3_length: 17; cdr3_aa: CASSPKWGGLKTYEQYF
j_call: TRBJ1-1; v_call: TRBV5-8; cdr3_length: 11; cdr3_aa: CASSSRFSAFF
j_call: TRBJ2-7; v_call: TRBV6-1; cdr3_length: 16; cdr3_aa: CASSATSGGPTSEQYF
j_call: TRBJ2-3; v_call: TRBV27; cdr3_length: 16; cdr3_aa: CASSPETGSVTDTQYF
j_call: TRBJ1-3; v_call: TRBV7-9; cdr3_length: 15; cdr3_aa: CASSSTGGPGNTIYF
j_call: TRBJ2-1; v_call: TRBV29-1; cdr3_length: 15; cdr3_aa: CSVERGTGGGNEQFF
j_call: TRBJ1-2; v_call: TRBV4-2; cdr3_length: 15; cdr3_aa: CASSQGGSRGYGYTF
j_call: TRBJ1-5; v_call: TRBV4-3; cdr3_length: 15; cdr3_aa: CASSQDQRGSQPQHF
j_call: TRBJ2-1; v_call: TRBV27; cdr3_length: 20; cdr3_aa: CASSPLSLAGGLSEGNEQFF
j_call: TRBJ1-3; v_call: TRBV7-9; cdr3_length: 17; cdr3_aa: CSSSQTGGEMNGNTIYF
j_call: TRBJ1-5; v_call: TRBV28; cdr3_length: 12; cdr3_aa: CAGGFYNQPQHF
j_call: TRBJ1-5; v_call: TRBV28; cdr3_length: 14; cdr3_aa: CASSLRTGDQPQHF
j_call: TRBJ2-1; v_call: TRBV18; cdr3_length: 14; cdr3_aa: CASSPLSSYNEQFF
j_call: TRBJ2-5; v_call: TRBV19; cdr3_length: 17; cdr3_aa: CASSTPKWGPGGETQYF
j_call: TRBJ2-1; v_call: TRBV9; cdr3_length: 16; cdr3_aa: CASSVRLAGVEDEQFF
j_call: TRBJ2-3; v_call: TRBV29-1; cdr3_length: 13; cdr3_aa: CSVDTGGADTQYF